This TCR beta chain was profiled in a study of brain T cells in children with intractable seizures. Study-wide findings and caveats: Viral specificity was inferred only from CDR3 similarity; HCMV serostatus was unknown.

CDR1 and CDR2 (germline): SNHLY, FYNNEI. This CDR3 is built from 15 residues. The junction had 5 bases not matched to a gene; V was cut back by 0 bases and J by 4 bases. Sequencing was limited to surgery cases with top T cell transcript signatures in brain tissue. At least one anti-epileptic drug was given before surgery. A remark on this clone: Antigen specificity is unknown.

The method was immunoSEQ multiplex PCR; TCRdb's version includes in-frame clones alone and lacks a portion of them. This table has 20,000 to 25,000 clones, around 94% appearing once. The J gene is TRBJ2-5, the V gene TRBV2; 7 bases agree with TRBD2. The starting material was peripheral blood, obtained at surgery. The sequence was collected from a boy aged 5 to 17 with focal cortical dysplasia and intractable seizures. In nucleotides, the CDR3 is TGTGCCAGCAGTGAAGCTGTGGGGGGGGGAGAGACCCAGTACTTC. This encodes CASSEAVGGGETQYF.